These 29 T cell receptor beta chains were sequenced from one sample in a study of T cell responses to AZD1222 COVID-19 vaccine. The method was immunoSEQ multiplex PCR; TCRdb's version includes in-frame clones alone and lacks a portion of them. Here the sample spans 60,000 to 65,000 clones, around 84% being singletons. The source material was peripheral blood, sampled on day 0 of AZD1222 vaccination. Receptors originate from an adult in good health.

The gene calls are TRBV12-3 or TRBV12-4 and TRBJ1-2; tentatively, D is TRBD1 (5 bases). This CDR3 contains 13 residues. The V gene lost 5 bases and the J gene lost 7 bases, with 14 bases spanning the gap. Here the CDR3 reads CASSARAGPGYTF. CDR3 nucleotides: TGTGCCAGCAGTGCCAGGGCGGGGCCTGGCTACACCTTC.

Here the CDR3 DNA reads TGTGCCAGCTCACCGGGCAGGTACAATGAGCAGTTCTTC. Protein product: CASSPGRYNEQFF. This chain uses TRBV18 with TRBJ2-1; no clear D. The CDR3 consists of 13 residues. The germline V and J ends were trimmed by 3 bases and 4 bases, with 7 bases remaining between them. Germline lookup yields CDR1 KGHSH and CDR2 LQKENI. Using reference TRBV18 and TRBJ2-1 for the parts outside the CDR3, the full variable domain is NAGVMQNPRHLVRRRGQEARLRCSPMKGHSHVYWYRQLPEEGLKFMVYLQKENIIDESGMPKERFSAEFPKEGPSILRIQQVVRGDSAAYFCASSPGRYNEQFFGPGTRLTVL.

The V call is TRBV3-1 (or the pseudogene TRBV3-2), the J call TRBJ2-4; D unclear. V lost 0 bases to trimming and J lost 0 bases, with 9 bases between them. CDR3 length: 16 residues. The V gene's germline CDR1 is LGHDT and CDR2 YNNKEL (reference sequence). CDR3 DNA: TGTGCCAGCAGCCAAGATATGCGCGGAGCCAAAAACATTCAGTACTTC. Amino acids: CASSQDMRGAKNIQYF.

This rearrangement joins TRBV10-1 to TRBJ2-7; possibly TRBD2 for D (5 bases). There are 14 residues in the CDR3. V lost 2 bases and J lost 4, with 12 bases in between. CDR1 is WNHNN and CDR2 is SYGVQD in the germline V gene (reference sequence). Written as DNA, the CDR3 is TGCGCCAGCAGTGAGGGTGGGAGACCTTACGAGCAGTACTTC. Translated, it gives CASSEGGRPYEQYF.

Here the CDR3 DNA reads TGTGCCAGCAGCTCAACGGGGACCCGGGGGACTGAAGCTTTCTTT. This encodes CASSSTGTRGTEAFF. This sequence joins TRBV7-2 and TRBJ1-1; D is perhaps TRBD1 (5 bases). V lost 4 bases and J 5 bases, leaving 17 bases between the germline ends. Germline CDR1 SGHTA, CDR2 FQGNSA. This CDR3 is built from 15 residues.

The rearrangement links TRBV6-5 to TRBJ1-3, with D uncertain. The CDR3 runs to 14 residues. Trimming removed 7 bases from V and 3 bases from J, with 13 bases in between. The germline V gene encodes CDR1 MNHEY and CDR2 SVGAGI. The CDR3 DNA sequence: TGTGCCAGCAAAACACAGAGAATTGGAAACACCATATATTTT. Its translation: CASKTQRIGNTIYF.

The V gene is TRBV6-5, the J gene TRBJ1-1, with TRBD1 matching over 8 bases. Per germline, CDR1 MNHEY and CDR2 SVGAGI. J lost 0 bases, V lost 5 bases, and 2 bases had no gene match. The CDR3 length is 14 residues. CDR3 amino acids: CASSKDRVNTEAFF. CDR3 in DNA: TGTGCCAGCAGTAAGGACAGGGTGAACACTGAAGCTTTCTTT.

The rearrangement links TRBV4-2 to TRBJ1-4; a possible D gene is TRBD1 (6 bases). The CDR3 is 15 residues long. The V end was cut by 0 bases, the J end by 4 bases, with 9 bases between. Germline V gene data show CDR1 as LGHNA and CDR2 as YNFKEQ. Here the CDR3 reads CASSQDRGFNEKLFF. The CDR3 DNA is TGTGCCAGCAGCCAAGATAGGGGGTTTAATGAAAAACTGTTTTTT.

The chain uses TRBV11-1 and TRBJ2-7, with 7 bases aligning to TRBD1. CDR1 SGHAT and CDR2 FQDESV come from the germline V gene (reference sequence). The CDR3 extends over 14 amino acids. With 2 bases clipped from V and 5 bases from J, the junction kept 6 bases outside the gene matches. For the CDR3, the DNA is TGTGCCAGCAGCTTAAACAGGGGCTCAGACGAGCAGTACTTC. Encoded protein: CASSLNRGSDEQYF.

The chain joins TRBV29-1 to TRBJ1-1; D ambiguous. Trimming cost V 7 bases and J 3 bases, with 15 bases left between them. The germline V gene encodes CDR1 SQVTM and CDR2 ANQGSEA. This CDR3 is built from 13 residues. CDR3 sequence reads: CSASLARDTEAFF. The CDR3 nucleotides read TGCAGCGCTTCCCTGGCGAGGGACACTGAAGCTTTCTTT.

This chain uses TRBV5-1 with TRBJ2-1, with unresolved D. This CDR3 spans 17 amino acids. Germline loops: CDR1 SGHRS, CDR2 YFSETQ. Trimming took 0 bases from V and 7 from J, leaving 20 bases between them. This chain's CDR3 is CASSLEASWSSGNEQFF. For the CDR3, the DNA is TGCGCCAGCAGCTTGGAGGCTAGTTGGTCCTCTGGGAATGAGCAGTTCTTC.

The rearrangement links TRBV18 to TRBJ1-1; D gene ambiguous. This CDR3 contains 14 residues. Germline CDR1 and CDR2: KGHSH and LQKENI. V gave up 0 bases and J gave up 4 bases, with 9 bases separating them. In DNA form, the CDR3 reads TGTGCCAGCTCACCACCGAACGGCATCACTGAAGCTTTCTTT. Protein product: CASSPPNGITEAFF.

This clone was detected a few times. This chain uses TRBV2 with TRBJ2-1; the D gene could be TRBD1 or TRBD2 (6 bases each). From germline, CDR1 is SNHLY and CDR2 FYNNEI. Between the trimmed V and J ends, which lost 5 bases and 0 bases, there was a span of 11 bases. This CDR3 comprises 15 residues. The CDR3 region has the DNA TGTGCCAGCAGTCTACAGGGAGGCTCCTACAATGAGCAGTTCTTC. Translation: CASSLQGGSYNEQFF.

The chain joins TRBV18 to TRBJ1-4; D is perhaps TRBD1 (5 bases). The CDR3 is 15 residues long. The germline V and J ends were trimmed by 3 bases and 1 base, with 9 bases remaining between them. The germline gives CDR1 KGHSH, CDR2 LQKENI. The CDR3 region is CASSPGTETNEKLFF. DNA of the CDR3: TGTGCCAGCTCACCCGGGACGGAAACTAATGAAAAACTGTTTTTT. Full variable domain (missing parts from reference TRBV18 and TRBJ1-4): NAGVMQNPRHLVRRRGQEARLRCSPMKGHSHVYWYRQLPEEGLKFMVYLQKENIIDESGMPKERFSAEFPKEGPSILRIQQVVRGDSAAYFCASSPGTETNEKLFFGSGTQLSVL.

The rearrangement joins TRBV18 to TRBJ2-1; D not resolved. The germline V and J ends were trimmed by 3 bases and 3 bases, with 9 bases remaining between them. The CDR3 is 14 amino acids. Germline CDR1 KGHSH, CDR2 LQKENI. CDR3 nucleotides: TGTGCCAGCTCACCCGCTATCAGCTACAATGAGCAGTTCTTC. It specifies CASSPAISYNEQFF.

This rearrangement joins TRBV14 to TRBJ1-6; no clear D gene. CDR1 SGHDN and CDR2 FVKESK come from the germline V gene. V was shortened by 1 base and J by 0 bases, with 4 bases between the two germline ends. The CDR3 covers 15 residues. CDR3 DNA: TGTGCCAGCAGCCAAGGCAGCTCCTATAATTCACCCCTCCACTTT. Amino acids: CASSQGSSYNSPLHF.

This clone was detected a few times. The chain uses TRBV11-1 and TRBJ2-3; tentatively, D is TRBD2 (6 bases). V was cut by 5 bases and J by 0 bases, with 12 bases left in between. This CDR3 comprises 15 residues. Looked up from germline, CDR1 is SGHAT and CDR2 is FQDESV (reference sequence). The CDR3 DNA reads TGTGCCAGCAGCCAGCCGGGGACTAGCACAGATACGCAGTATTTT. Translation: CASSQPGTSTDTQYF.

The rearrangement joins TRBV7-9 to TRBJ1-6, with a possible D match to TRBD1 (5 bases). The CDR3 contains 13 residues. The germline gives CDR1 SEHNR, CDR2 FQNEAQ (reference sequence). V lost 1 base and J 11 bases, leaving 9 bases between the germline ends. The CDR3 DNA reads as TGTGCCAGCAGCTTAGAGCAGGGTACACCCCTCCACTTT. Translating gives CASSLEQGTPLHF.

This clone showed up just once. This rearrangement joins TRBV19 to TRBJ1-5; 7 bases are a match to TRBD1. Germline values: CDR1 LNHDA, CDR2 SQIVND (reference sequence). Trimming removed 5 bases from V and 0 bases from J; junction bases left unmatched: 7. The CDR3 is 16 amino acids. CDR3 sequence: CASSDPGTDSNQPQHF. CDR3 sequence (DNA): TGTGCCAGTAGTGATCCCGGGACAGATAGCAATCAGCCCCAGCATTTT.

J is TRBJ2-3 and V is TRBV13; 8 bases line up with TRBD1. The germline CDR1 and CDR2 sequences are PRHDT and FYEKMQ (reference sequence). The CDR3 runs to 14 residues. Losses at the gene ends were 9 bases for V and 6 bases for J; bases not matched to a gene: 11. The CDR3 DNA sequence: TGTGCCAGTCTGGCAGGGGGCCCGGCCGATACGCAGTATTTT. This encodes CASLAGGPADTQYF. Supplemented by reference TRBV13 and TRBJ2-3, the full variable domain reads AAGVIQSPRHLIKEKRETATLKCYPIPRHDTVYWYQQGPGQDPQFLISFYEKMQSDKGSIPDRFSAQQFSDYHSELNMSSLELGDSALYFCASLAGGPADTQYFGPGTRLTVL.

This chain links TRBV6-5 with TRBJ1-3; D is unclear. V was cut by 5 bases and J by 1 base, with 9 bases left in between. The CDR3 contains 14 residues. CDR1 is MNHEY, CDR2 SVGAGI, per germline. In DNA form, the CDR3 reads TGTGCCAGCAGTCTGACGGATTCTGGAAACACCATATATTTT. It specifies CASSLTDSGNTIYF.

This rearrangement joins TRBV7-2 to TRBJ1-6, with TRBD1 matching 7 bases. Germline V gene lookup returns CDR1 SGHTA and CDR2 FQGNSA. This CDR3 has 15 amino acids. V lost 7 bases to trimming and J lost 0 bases; unmatched junction nucleotides: 3. CDR3 sequence (DNA): TGTGCCAGCACGGGACAGAGCTCCTATAATTCACCCCTCCACTTT. Residues: CASTGQSSYNSPLHF.

This clone appeared once. The V and J genes are TRBV7-6 and TRBJ2-7; the match to TRBD1 covers 10 bases. In germline, CDR1 is SGHVS, CDR2 FNYEAQ. V gave up 4 bases and J gave up 3 bases; unmatched junction bases: 6. The CDR3 is 15 amino acids. CDR3 region: CASSYGTGESYEQYF. The CDR3, as DNA: TGTGCCAGCAGCTACGGGACAGGGGAAAGCTACGAGCAGTACTTC.

The chain joins TRBV9 to TRBJ2-7, with 7 positions matching TRBD2. This CDR3 has 14 residues. Germline trimming cut 4 bases from V and 4 bases from J; bases unmatched to any gene: 8. Germline V gene data show CDR1 as SGDLS and CDR2 as YYNGEE. Here the CDR3 reads CASSPRGVVYEQYF. CDR3 nucleotides: TGTGCCAGCAGCCCCCGGGGGGTTGTGTACGAGCAGTACTTC.

The chain has TRBV11-2 and TRBJ2-2; either TRBD1 or TRBD2 may fit D (5 bases each). There are 16 residues in the CDR3. Trimming pared 1 base from V and 0 bases from J, leaving 9 bases between. Germline lookup yields CDR1 SGHAT and CDR2 FQNNGV. The CDR3 is CASSLAKGPNTGELFF. The CDR3 region has the DNA TGTGCCAGCAGCTTAGCCAAGGGACCGAACACCGGGGAGCTGTTTTTT.

The chain combines TRBV7-9 with TRBJ2-7; a weak D match, TRBD2 (6 bases). CDR1 is SEHNR, CDR2 FQNEAQ, per germline (reference sequence). Trimming stripped 6 bases from V and 0 bases from J, with 12 bases between. This CDR3 is 14 amino acids long. In nucleotides, the CDR3 is TGTGCCAGCAGTGGGACTGTGAGCTCCTACGAGCAGTACTTC. It translates to CASSGTVSSYEQYF. The whole variable domain, filled in from reference TRBV7-9 and TRBJ2-7, reads DTGVSQNPRHKITKRGQNVTFRCDPISEHNRLYWYRQTLGQGPEFLTYFQNEAQLEKSRLLSDRFSAERPKGSFSTLEIQRTEQGDSAMYLCASSGTVSSYEQYFGPGTRLTVT.

V gene TRBV15 combines with J gene TRBJ1-1; D is possibly TRBD1 (6 bases). CDR1 LNHNV and CDR2 YYDKDF come from the germline V gene (reference sequence). Trimming removed 3 bases from V and 1 base from J, with 12 bases in between. This CDR3 region has 15 residues. This CDR3 reads CATSRGWGANTEAFF. In DNA form, the CDR3 reads TGTGCCACCAGCAGGGGGTGGGGGGCGAACACTGAAGCTTTCTTT. Variable domain in full (rest from reference TRBV15 and TRBJ1-1): DAMVIQNPRYQVTQFGKPVTLSCSQTLNHNVMYWYQQKSSQAPKLLFHYYDKDFNNEADTPDNFQSRRPNTSFCFLDIRSPGLGDTAMYLCATSRGWGANTEAFFGQGTRLTVV.

The chain has TRBV7-8 and TRBJ2-7, with TRBD1 matching 8 bases. Unmatched junction bases numbered 14, after V lost 5 bases and J lost 5 bases. This CDR3 is 16 amino acids long. Per the germline V gene, CDR1 is SGHVS and CDR2 is FQNEAQ. CDR3 bases: TGTGCCAGCAGCCGAAGGGTCCGACAGGGGTTCAACGAGCAGTACTTC. Amino acids: CASSRRVRQGFNEQYF.

The chain combines TRBV28 with TRBJ1-6; no clear D. V gave up 6 bases and J gave up 7 bases, with 7 bases separating them. The CDR3 extends over 12 amino acids. Germline values: CDR1 MDHEN, CDR2 SYDVKM. CDR3 amino acids: CASRPGNSPLHF. CDR3 in DNA: TGTGCCAGCAGACCGGGGAATTCACCCCTCCACTTT. Combining the CDR3 with reference TRBV28 and TRBJ1-6 gives the whole variable domain DVKVTQSSRYLVKRTGEKVFLECVQDMDHENMFWYRQDPGLGLRLIYFSYDVKMKEKGDIPEGYSVSREKKERFSLILESASTNQTSMYLCASRPGNSPLHFGNGTRLTVT.